The T cell receptor beta chain under discussion was sequenced for a study of cytomegalovirus exposure and HLA in healthy donors. The CDR3 loop spans 13 amino acids. Germline V gene lookup returns CDR1 LGHNA and CDR2 YSLEER. With 1 base removed from V and 3 bases from J, the gap between germline ends came to 7 bases. Researchers ran the PCR with 60 Vbeta and 13 Jbeta primers. The table came from immunoSEQ multiplex PCR; TCRdb's copy has only in-frame clones and leaves some out. The sample records about 120,000 clones, over 8% being singletons. This clone was observed a few times. The source is a young man in good health and CMV-seronegative. The sequencing input was PBMCs. This chain links TRBV4-3 with TRBJ2-7; no firm D call. The CDR3 DNA follows: TGCGCCAGCAGCCAAGGGTTGAGCTACGAGCAGTACTTC. Protein product: CASSQGLSYEQYF.